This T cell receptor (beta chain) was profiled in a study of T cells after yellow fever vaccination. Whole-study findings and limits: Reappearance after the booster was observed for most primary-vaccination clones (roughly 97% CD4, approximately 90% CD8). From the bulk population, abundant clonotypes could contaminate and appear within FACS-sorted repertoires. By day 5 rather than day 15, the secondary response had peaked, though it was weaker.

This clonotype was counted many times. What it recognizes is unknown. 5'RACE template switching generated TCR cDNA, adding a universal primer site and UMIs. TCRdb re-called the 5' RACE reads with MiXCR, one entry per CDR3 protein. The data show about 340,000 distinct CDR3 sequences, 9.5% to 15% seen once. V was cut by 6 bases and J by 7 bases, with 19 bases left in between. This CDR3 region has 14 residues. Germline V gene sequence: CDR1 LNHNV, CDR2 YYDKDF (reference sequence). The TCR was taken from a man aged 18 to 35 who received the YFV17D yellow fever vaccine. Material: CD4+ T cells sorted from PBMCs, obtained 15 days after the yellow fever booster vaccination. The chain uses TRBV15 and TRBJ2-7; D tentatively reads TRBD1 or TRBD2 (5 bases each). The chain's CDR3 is CATRPGLLGQEQYF. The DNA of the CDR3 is TGTGCCACCAGGCCGGGCCTACTAGGACAAGAGCAGTACTTC.